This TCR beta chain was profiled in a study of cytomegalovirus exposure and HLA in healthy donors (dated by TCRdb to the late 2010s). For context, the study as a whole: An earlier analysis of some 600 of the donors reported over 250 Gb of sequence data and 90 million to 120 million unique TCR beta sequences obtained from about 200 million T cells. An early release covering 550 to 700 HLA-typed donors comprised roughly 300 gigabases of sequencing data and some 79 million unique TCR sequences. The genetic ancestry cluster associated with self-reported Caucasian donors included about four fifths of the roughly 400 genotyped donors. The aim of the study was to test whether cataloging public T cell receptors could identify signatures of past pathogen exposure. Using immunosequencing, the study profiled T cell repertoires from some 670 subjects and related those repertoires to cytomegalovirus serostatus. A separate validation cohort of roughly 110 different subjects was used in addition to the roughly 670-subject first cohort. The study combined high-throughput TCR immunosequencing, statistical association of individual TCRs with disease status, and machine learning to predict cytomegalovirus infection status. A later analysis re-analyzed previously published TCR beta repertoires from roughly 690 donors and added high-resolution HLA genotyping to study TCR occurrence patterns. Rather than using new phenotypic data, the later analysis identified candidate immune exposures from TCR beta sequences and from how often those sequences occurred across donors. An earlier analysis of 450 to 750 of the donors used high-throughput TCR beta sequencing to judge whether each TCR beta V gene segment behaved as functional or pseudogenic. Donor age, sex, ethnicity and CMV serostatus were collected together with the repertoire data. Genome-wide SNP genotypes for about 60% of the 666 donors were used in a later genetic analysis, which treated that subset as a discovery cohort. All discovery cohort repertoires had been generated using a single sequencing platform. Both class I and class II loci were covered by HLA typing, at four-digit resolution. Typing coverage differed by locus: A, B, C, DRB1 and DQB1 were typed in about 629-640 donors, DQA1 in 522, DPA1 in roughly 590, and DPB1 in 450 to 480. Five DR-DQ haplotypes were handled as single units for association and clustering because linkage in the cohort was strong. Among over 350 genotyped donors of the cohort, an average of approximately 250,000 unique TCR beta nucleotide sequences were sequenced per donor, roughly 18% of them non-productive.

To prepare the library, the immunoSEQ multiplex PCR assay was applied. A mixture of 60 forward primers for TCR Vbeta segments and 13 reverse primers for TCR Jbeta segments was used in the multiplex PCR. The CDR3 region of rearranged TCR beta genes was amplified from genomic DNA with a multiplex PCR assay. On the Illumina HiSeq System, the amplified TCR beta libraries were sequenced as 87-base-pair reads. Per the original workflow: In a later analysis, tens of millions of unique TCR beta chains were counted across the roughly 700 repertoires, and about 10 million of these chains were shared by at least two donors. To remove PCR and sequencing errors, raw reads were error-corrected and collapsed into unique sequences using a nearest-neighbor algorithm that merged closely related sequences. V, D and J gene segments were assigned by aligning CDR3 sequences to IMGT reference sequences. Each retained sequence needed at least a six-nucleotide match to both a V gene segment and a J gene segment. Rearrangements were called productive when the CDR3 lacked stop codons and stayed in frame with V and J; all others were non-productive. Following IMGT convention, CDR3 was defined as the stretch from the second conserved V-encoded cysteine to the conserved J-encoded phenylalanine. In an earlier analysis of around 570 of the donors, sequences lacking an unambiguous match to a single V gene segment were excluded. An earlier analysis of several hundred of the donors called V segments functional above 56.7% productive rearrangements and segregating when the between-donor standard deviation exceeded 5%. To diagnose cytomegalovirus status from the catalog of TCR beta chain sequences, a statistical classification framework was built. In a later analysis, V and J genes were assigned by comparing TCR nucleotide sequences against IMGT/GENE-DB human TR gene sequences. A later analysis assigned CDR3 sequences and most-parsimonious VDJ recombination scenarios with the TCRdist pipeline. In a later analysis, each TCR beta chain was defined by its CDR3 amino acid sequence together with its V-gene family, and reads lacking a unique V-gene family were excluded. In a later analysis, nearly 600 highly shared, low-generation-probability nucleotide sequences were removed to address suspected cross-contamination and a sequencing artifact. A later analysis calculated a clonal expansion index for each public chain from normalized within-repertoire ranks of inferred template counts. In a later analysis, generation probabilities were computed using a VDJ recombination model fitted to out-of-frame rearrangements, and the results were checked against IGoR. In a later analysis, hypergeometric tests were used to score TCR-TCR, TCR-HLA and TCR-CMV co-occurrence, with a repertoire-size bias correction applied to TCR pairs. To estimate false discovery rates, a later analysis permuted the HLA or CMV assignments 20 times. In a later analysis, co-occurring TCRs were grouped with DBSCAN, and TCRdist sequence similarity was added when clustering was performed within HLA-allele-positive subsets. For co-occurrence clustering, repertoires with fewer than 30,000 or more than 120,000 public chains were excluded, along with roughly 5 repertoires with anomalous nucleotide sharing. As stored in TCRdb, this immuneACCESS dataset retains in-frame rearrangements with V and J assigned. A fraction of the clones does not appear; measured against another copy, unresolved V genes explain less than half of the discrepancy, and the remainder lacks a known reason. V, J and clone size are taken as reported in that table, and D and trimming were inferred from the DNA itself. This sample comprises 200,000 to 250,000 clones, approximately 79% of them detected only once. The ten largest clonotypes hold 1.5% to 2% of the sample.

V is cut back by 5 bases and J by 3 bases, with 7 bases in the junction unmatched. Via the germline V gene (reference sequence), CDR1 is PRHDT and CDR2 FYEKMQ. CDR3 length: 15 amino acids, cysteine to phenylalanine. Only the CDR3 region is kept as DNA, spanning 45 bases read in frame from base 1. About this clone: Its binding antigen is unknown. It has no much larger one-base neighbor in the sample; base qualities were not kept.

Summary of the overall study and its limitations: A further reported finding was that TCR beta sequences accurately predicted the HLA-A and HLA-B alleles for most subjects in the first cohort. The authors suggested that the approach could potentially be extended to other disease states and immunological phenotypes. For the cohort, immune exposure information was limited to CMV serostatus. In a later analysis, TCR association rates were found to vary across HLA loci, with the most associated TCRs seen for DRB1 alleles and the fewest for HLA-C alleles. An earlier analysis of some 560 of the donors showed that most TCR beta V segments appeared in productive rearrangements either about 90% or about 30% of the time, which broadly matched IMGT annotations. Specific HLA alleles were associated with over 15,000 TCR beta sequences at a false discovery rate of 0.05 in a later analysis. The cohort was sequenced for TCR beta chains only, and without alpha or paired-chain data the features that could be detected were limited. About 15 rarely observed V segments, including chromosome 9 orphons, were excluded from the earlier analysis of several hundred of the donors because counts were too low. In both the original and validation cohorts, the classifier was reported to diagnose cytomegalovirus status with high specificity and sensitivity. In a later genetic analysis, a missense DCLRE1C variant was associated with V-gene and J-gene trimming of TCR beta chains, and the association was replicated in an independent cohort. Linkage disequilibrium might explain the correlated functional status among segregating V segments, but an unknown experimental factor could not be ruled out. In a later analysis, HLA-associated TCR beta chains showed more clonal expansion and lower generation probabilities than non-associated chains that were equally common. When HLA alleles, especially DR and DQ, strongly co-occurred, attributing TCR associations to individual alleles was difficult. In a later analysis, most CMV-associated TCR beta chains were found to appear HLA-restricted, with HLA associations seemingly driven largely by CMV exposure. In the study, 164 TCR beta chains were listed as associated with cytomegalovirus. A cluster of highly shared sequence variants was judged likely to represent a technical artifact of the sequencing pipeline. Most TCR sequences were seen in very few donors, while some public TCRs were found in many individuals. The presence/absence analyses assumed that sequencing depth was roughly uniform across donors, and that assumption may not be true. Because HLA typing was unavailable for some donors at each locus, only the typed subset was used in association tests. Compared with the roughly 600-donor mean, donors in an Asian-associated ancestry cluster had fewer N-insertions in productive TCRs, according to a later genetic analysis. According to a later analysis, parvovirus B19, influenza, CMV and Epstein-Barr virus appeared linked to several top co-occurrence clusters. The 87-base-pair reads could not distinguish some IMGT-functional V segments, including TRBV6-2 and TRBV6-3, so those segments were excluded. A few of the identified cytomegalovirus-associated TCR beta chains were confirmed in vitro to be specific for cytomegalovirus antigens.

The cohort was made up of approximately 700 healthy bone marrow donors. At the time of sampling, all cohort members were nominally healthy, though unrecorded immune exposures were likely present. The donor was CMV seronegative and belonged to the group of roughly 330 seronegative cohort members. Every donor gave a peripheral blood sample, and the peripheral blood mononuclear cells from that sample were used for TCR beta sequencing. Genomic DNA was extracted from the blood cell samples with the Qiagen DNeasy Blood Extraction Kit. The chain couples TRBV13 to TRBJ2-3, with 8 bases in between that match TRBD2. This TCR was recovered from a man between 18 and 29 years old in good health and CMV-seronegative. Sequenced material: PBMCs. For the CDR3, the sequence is CASSPGASGTDTQYF. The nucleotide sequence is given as TGTGCCAGCAGCCCCGGGGCTAGCGGGACAGATACGCAGTATTTT.